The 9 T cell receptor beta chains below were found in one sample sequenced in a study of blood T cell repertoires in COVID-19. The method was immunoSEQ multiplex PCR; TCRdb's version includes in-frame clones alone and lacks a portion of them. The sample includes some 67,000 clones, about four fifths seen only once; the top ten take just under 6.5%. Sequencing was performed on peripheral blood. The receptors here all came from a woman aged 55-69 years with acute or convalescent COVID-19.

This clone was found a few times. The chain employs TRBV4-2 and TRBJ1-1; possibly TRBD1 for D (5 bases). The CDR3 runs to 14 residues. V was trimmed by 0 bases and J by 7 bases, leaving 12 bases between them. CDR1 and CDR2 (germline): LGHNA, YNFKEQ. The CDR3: CASSQDSGASEAFF. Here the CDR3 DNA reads TGTGCCAGCAGCCAAGATAGTGGGGCGAGTGAAGCTTTCTTT.

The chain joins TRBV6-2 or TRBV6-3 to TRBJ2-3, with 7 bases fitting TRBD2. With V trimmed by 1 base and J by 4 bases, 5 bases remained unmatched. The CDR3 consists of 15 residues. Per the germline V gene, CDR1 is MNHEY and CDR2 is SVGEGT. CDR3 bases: TGTGCCAGCAGTTACTTCGGTCGGGGGGCAGATACGCAGTATTTT. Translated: CASSYFGRGADTQYF.

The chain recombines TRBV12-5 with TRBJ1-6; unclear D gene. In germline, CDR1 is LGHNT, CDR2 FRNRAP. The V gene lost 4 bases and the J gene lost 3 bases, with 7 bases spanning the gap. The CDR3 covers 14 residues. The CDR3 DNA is TGTGCTAGTGGTTCACAGAACTATAATTCACCCCTCCACTTT. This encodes CASGSQNYNSPLHF.

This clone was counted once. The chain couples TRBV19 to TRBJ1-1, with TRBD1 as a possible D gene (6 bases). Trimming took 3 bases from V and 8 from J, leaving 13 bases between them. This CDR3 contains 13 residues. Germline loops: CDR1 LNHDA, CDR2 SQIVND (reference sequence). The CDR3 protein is CASSITPGTEAFF. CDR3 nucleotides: TGTGCCAGTAGTATTACCCCCGGGACAGAAGCTTTCTTT. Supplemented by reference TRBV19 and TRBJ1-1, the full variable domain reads DGGITQSPKYLFRKEGQNVTLSCEQNLNHDAMYWYRQDPGQGLRLIYYSQIVNDFQKGDIAEGYSVSREKKESFPLTVTSAQKNPTAFYLCASSITPGTEAFFGQGTRLTVV.

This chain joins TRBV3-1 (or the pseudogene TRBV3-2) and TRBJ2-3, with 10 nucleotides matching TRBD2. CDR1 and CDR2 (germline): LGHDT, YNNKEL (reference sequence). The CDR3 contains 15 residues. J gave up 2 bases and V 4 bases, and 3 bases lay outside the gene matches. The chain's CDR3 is CASSLGLAVTDTQYF. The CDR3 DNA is TGTGCCAGCAGCCTCGGACTAGCGGTCACAGATACGCAGTATTTT.

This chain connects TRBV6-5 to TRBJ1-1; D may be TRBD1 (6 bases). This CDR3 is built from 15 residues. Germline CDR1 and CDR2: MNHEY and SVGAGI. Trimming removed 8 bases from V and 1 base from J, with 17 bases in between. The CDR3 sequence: CASVGSGAQNTEAFF. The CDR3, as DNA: TGTGCCAGCGTGGGGTCAGGGGCCCAGAACACTGAAGCTTTCTTT.

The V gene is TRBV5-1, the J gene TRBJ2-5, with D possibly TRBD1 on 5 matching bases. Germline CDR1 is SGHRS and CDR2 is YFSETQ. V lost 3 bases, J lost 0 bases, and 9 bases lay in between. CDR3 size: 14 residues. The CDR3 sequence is CASSYQGNQETQYF. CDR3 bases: TGCGCCAGCAGCTACCAGGGAAACCAAGAGACCCAGTACTTC.

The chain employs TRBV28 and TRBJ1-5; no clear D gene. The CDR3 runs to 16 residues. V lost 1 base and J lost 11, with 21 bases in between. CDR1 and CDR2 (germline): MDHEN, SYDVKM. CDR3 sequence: CASSLSSGSRGRAQHF. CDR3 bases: TGTGCCAGCAGTTTATCGTCGGGGTCCCGGGGTAGGGCCCAGCATTTT.

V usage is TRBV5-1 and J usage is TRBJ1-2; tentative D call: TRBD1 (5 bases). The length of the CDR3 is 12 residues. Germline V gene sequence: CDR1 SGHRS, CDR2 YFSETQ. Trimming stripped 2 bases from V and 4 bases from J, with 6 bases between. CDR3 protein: CASSFDSYGYTF. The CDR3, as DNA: TGCGCCAGCAGCTTTGACAGCTATGGCTACACCTTC. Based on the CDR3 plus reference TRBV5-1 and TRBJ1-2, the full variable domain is KAGVTQTPRYLIKTRGQQVTLSCSPISGHRSVSWYQQTPGQGLQFLFEYFSETQRNKGNFPGRFSGRQFSNSRSEMNVSTLELGDSALYLCASSFDSYGYTFGSGTRLTVV.